This record covers a single T cell receptor beta chain. What it recognizes is unknown. Germline CDR1 and CDR2: KGHDR and SFDVKD. CDR3 size: 18 residues. The J segment lost 7 bases and the V segment lost 4 bases, leaving 10 bases of the junction unmatched. The data are from a study of response to subunit inactivated influenza vaccine. Study outcomes and limitations: That few new T cells are recruited by each seasonal influenza vaccination was the authors' suggestion.

TCRdb analysed the RT-PCR reads with MiXCR anew, one entry per CDR3 protein. The sample lists under 950,000 distinct CDR3 sequences; around 20% were seen once. This sequence originates from a man aged 45-65 years who received an inactivated influenza vaccine. Sequenced here: PBMCs from blood, sampled around 5 days after vaccination. This chain links TRBV24-1 with TRBJ2-3; 16 nucleotides agree with TRBD2. The CDR3 protein is CATSEEPGLAGGPHTQYF. In DNA, the CDR3 is TGTGCCACCAGTGAAGAACCGGGACTAGCGGGAGGGCCACATACGCAGTATTTT.